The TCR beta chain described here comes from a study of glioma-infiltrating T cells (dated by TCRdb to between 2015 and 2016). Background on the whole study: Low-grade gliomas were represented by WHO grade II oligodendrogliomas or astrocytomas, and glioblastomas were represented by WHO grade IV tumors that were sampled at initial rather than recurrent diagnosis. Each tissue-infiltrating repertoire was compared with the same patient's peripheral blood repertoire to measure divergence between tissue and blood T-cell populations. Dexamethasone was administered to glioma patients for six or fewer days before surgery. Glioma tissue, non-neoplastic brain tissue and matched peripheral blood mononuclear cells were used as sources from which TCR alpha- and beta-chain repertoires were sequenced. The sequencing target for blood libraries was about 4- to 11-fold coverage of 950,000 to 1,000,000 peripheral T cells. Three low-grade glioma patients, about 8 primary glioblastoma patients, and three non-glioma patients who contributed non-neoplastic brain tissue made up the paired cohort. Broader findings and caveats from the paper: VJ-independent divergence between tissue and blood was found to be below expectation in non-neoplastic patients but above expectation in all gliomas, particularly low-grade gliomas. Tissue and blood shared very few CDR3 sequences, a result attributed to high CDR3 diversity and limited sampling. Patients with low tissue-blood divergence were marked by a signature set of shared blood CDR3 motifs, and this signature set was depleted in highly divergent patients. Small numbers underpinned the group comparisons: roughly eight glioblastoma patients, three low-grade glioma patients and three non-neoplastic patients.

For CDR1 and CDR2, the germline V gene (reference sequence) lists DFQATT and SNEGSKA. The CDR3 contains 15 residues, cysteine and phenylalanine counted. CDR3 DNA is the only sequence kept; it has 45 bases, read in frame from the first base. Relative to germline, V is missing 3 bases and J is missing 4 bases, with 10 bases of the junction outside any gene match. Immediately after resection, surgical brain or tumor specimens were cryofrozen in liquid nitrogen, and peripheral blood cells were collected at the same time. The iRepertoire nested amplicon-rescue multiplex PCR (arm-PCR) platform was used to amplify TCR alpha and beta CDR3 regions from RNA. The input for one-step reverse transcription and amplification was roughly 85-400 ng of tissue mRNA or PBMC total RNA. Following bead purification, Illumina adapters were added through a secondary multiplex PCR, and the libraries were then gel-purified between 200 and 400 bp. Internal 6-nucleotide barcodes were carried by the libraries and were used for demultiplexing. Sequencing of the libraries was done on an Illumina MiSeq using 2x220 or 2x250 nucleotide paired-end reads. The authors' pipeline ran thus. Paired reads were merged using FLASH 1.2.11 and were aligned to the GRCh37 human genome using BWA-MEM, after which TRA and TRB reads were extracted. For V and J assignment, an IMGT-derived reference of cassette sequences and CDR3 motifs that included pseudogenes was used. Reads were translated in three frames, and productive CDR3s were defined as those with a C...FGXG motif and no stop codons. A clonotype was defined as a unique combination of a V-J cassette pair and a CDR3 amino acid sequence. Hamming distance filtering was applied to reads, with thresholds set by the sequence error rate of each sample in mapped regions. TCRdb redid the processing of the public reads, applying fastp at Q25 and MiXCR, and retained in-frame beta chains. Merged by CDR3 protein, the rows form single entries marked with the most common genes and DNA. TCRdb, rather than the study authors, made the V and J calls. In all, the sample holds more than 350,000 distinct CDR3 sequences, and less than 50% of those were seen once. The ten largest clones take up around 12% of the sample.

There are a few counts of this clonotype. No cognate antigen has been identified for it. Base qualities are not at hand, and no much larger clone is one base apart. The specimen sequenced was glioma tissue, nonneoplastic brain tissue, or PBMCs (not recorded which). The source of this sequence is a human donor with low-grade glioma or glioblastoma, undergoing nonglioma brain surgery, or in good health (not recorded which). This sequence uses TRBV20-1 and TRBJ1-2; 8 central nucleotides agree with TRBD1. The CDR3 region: CSARQTGVSAYGYTF. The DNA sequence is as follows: TGCAGTGCTAGGCAGACAGGGGTCAGTGCCTATGGCTACACCTTC.